This T cell receptor (beta chain) was sequenced during a study of molecular identifiers for immune sequencing clone quantification. Study outcomes and limitations: Highly expanded clone sizes could end up underestimated if a barcode were shared by identical TCR molecules.

The germline CDR1 and CDR2 sequences are SGDLS and YYNGEE. This CDR3 spans 13 amino acids. TCRdb itself ran the PCR reads through MiXCR, one entry per CDR3 protein. Here the sample spans about 68,000 distinct CDR3 sequences, approximately 18% being singletons. This clonotype was detected only a few times. Antigen: not known. It may be a read error: a sequence one base away is much more abundant. This clonotype was sampled from a human donor in good health. Some libraries in this study had Jurkat cell RNA spiked in. The rearrangement uses TRBV9 and TRBJ1-1; a possible D gene is TRBD1 (6 bases). Sequenced: naive CD8+ T cells from blood, with Jurkat cell RNA spiked in. The subset is: FACS-sorted CD8+CD4-CCR7+CD45RA+ naive T cells. CDR3 loop: CASGVAGGSEAFF. The CDR3 DNA sequence: TGTGCCAGCGGCGTAGCGGGGGGCTCTGAAGCTTTCTTT.